The sequence of this T cell receptor (beta chain) was determined in a study of vaccination effects on CD4 cells after COVID-19. The CDR3 loop spans 15 amino acids. Germline V CDR1 and CDR2: MNHNS, SASEGT. The trim removed 3 bases at V and 1 base at J, leaving 4 bases unmatched. Here immunoSEQ multiplex PCR was the method, and the copy in TCRdb shows in-frame clones only, minus some. The sample has 40,000 to 50,000 clones; around 70% are singletons. CD4+ T cells were isolated after roughly nine days of culture. Two doses of either BNT162b2 or mRNA-1273 were given to each participant. Concerning this clone: What it binds is not known.

This chain links TRBV6-1 with TRBJ1-1, with 8 bases fitting TRBD1. This specimen consisted of CD4+ T cells from PBMCs cultured without peptide, obtained after COVID-19 vaccination. This TCR derives from a human donor who received a COVID-19 vaccine. CDR3 in DNA: TGTGCCAGCAGTGACCCCGGGACAGGGAACACTGAAGCTTTCTTT. It yields the protein CASSDPGTGNTEAFF.